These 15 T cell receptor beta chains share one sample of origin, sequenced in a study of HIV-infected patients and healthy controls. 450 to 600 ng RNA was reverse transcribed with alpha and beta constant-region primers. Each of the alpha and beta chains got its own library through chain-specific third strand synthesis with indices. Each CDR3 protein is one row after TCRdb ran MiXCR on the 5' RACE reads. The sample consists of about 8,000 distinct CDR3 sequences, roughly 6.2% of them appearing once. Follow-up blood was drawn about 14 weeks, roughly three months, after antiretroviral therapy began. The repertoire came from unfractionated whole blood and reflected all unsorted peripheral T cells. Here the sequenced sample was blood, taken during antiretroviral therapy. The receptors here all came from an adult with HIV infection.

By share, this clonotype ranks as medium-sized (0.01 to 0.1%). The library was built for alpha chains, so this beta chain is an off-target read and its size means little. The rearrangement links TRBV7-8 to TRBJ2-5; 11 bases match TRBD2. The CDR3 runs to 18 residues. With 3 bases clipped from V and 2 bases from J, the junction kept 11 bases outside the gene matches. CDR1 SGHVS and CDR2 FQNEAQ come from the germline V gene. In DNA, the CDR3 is TGTGCCAGCAGCTTCCCGACTAGCGGGACCTTAGGGCAAGAGACCCAGTACTTC. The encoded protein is CASSFPTSGTLGQETQYF.

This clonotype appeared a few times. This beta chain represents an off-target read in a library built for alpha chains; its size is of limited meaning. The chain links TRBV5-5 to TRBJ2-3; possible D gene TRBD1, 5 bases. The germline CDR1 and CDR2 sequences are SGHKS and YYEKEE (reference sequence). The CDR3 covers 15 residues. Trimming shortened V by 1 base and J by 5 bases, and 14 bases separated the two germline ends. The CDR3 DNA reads TGTGCCAGCAGCTTGTGGGCAGGGCAGGGAGATACGCAGTATTTT. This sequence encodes CASSLWAGQGDTQYF.

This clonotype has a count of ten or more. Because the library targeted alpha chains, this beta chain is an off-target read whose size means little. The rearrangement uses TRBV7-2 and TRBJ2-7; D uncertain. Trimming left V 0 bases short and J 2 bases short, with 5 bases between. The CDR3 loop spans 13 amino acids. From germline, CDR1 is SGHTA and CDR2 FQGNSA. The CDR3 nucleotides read TGTGCCAGCAGCTTAGCGCTAGCCTACGAGCAGTACTTC. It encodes CASSLALAYEQYF.

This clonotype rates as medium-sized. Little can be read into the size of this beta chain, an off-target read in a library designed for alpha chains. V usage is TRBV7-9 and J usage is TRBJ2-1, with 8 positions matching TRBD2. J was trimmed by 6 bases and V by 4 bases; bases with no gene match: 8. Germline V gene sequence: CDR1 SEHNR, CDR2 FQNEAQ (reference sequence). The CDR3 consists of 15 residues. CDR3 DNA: TGTGCCAGCAGCTCCCCCGGGACTAGTCTCAATGAGCAGTTCTTC. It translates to CASSSPGTSLNEQFF.

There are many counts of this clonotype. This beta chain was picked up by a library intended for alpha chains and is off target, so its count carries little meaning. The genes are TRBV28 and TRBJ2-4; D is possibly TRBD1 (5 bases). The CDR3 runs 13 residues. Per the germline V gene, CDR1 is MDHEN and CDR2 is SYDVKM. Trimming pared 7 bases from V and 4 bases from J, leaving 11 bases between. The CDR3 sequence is CASNTGSKNIQYF. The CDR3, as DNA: TGTGCCAGCAATACAGGCTCAAAAAACATTCAGTACTTC.

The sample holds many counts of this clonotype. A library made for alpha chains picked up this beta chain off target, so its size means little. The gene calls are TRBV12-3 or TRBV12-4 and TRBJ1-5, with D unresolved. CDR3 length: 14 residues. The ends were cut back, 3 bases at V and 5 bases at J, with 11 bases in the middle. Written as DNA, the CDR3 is TGTGCCAGCAGTTTCCTGACCGATGATCAGCCCCAGCATTTT. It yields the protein CASSFLTDDQPQHF.

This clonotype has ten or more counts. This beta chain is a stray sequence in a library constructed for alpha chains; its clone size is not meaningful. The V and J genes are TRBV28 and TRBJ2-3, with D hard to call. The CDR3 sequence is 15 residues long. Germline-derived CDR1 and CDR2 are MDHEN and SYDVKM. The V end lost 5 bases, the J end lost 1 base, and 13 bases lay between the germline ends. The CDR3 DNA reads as TGTGCCAGCAGTCGCAGGTTTGAGGGCACAGATACGCAGTATTTT. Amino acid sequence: CASSRRFEGTDTQYF.

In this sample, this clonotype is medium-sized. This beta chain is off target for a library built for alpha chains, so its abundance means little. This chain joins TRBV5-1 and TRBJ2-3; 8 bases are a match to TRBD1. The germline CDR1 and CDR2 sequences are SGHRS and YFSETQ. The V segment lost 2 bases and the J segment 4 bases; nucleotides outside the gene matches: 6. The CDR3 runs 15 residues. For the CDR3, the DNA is TGCGCCAGCAGCTTTCAGGGGGCAGAGGCAGATACGCAGTATTTT. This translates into CASSFQGAEADTQYF.

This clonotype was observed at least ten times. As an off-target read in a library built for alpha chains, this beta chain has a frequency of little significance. The CDR3 nucleotides read TGTGCCAGCAGTTACGGGGTGCGTTCGAACAATCAGCCCCAGCATTTT. Its protein product is CASSYGVRSNNQPQHF. This chain joins TRBV6-2 or TRBV6-3 and TRBJ1-5; no firm D call. Germline V gives CDR1 MNHEY, CDR2 SVGEGT. Trimming cost V 2 bases and J 3 bases, with 14 bases left between them. CDR3 length: 16 amino acids.

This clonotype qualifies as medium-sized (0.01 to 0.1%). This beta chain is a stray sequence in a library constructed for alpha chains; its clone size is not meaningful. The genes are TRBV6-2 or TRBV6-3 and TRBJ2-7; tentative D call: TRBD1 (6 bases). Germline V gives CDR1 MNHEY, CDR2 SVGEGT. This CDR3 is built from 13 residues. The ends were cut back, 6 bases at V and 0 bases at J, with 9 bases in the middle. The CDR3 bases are TGTGCCAGCAGCTGGGACAACTCCTACGAGCAGTACTTC. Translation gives CASSWDNSYEQYF.

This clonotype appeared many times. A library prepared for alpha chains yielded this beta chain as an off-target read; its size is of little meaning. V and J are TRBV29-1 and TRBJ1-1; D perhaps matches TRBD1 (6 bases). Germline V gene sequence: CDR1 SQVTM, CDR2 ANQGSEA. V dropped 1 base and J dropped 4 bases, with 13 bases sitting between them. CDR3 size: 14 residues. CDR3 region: CSVEVAGRGTEAFF. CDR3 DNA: TGCAGCGTTGAAGTCGCGGGCAGGGGCACTGAAGCTTTCTTT. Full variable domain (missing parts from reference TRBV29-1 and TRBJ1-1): SAVISQKPSRDICQRGTSLTIQCQVDSQVTMMFWYRQQPGQSLTLIATANQGSEATYESGFVIDKFPISRPNLTFSTLTVSNMSPEDSSIYLCSVEVAGRGTEAFFGQGTRLTVV.

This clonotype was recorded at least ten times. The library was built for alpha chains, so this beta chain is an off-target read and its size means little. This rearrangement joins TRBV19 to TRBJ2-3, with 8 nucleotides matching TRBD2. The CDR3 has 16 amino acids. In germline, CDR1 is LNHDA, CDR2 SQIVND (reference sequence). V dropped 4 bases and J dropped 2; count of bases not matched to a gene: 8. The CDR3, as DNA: TGTGCCAGTAGTACGAGGCGGGGGGAGACCACAGATACGCAGTATTTT. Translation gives CASSTRRGETTDTQYF.

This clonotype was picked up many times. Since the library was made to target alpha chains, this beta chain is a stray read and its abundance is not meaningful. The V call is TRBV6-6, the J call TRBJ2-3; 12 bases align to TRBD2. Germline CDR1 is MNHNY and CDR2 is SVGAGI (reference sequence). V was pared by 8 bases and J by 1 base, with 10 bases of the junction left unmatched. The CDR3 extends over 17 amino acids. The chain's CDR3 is CASFGLAGNSGTDTQYF. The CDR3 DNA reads TGTGCCAGCTTTGGACTAGCGGGAAACTCGGGCACAGATACGCAGTATTTT.

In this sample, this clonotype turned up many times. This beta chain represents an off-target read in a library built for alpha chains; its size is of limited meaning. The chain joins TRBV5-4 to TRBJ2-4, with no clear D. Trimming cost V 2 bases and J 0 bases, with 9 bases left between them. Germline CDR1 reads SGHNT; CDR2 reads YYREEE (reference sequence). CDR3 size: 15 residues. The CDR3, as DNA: TGTGCCAGCAGCTTTACACAGCTAGCCAAAAACATTCAGTACTTC. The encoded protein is CASSFTQLAKNIQYF.

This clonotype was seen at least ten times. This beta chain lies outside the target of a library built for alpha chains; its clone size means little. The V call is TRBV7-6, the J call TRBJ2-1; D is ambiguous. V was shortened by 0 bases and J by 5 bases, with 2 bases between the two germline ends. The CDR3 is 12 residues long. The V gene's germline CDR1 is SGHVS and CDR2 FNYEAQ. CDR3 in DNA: TGTGCCAGCAGCTTAGCAAACAATGAGCAGTTCTTC. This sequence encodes CASSLANNEQFF.